The 19 T cell receptor beta chains below were found in one sample sequenced in a study of T cell repertoires in cytomegalovirus infection. MiXCR, run by TCRdb on the reads, gives a single entry per CDR3 protein. In the table there are 300,000 to 400,000 distinct CDR3 sequences, over 7.5% of which are singletons. The sample comprised PBMCs. The receptor set was obtained from a human donor in good health (CMV status not recorded). Some clones in this sample may be carry-over from other donors' samples.

This clonotype was counted ten times or more. This sequence joins TRBV11-2 and TRBJ1-5, with 10 bases aligning to TRBD1. Germline CDR1 is SGHAT and CDR2 is FQNNGV. Germline trimming cut 5 bases from V and 5 bases from J; bases unmatched to any gene: 6. This CDR3 has 15 amino acids. CDR3 bases: TGTGCCAGCAGCCCGGGACAGGGGTCACATCAGCCCCAGCATTTT. This encodes CASSPGQGSHQPQHF.

A few counts support this clonotype. The chain recombines TRBV6-1 with TRBJ1-2, with D uncertain. Germline CDR1 is MNHNS and CDR2 is SASEGT. The V end was cut by 6 bases, the J end by 8 bases, with 19 bases between. The CDR3 spans 14 residues. The CDR3 here is CASRKIERSAGYTF. The CDR3 nucleotides read TGTGCCAGCAGAAAAATAGAGCGTTCAGCCGGCTACACCTTC.

Many counts were recorded for this clonotype. The chain uses TRBV7-8 and TRBJ2-7; tentative D call: TRBD2 (6 bases). The CDR3 has 14 residues. Trimming removed 0 bases at V and 5 bases at J, with 11 bases between. Germline V lookup: CDR1 SGHVS, CDR2 FQNEAQ. Here the CDR3 DNA reads TGTGCCAGCAGCTTAGCGGGGGGTGTCCACGAGCAGTACTTC. Translated, it gives CASSLAGGVHEQYF. The whole variable domain, filled in from reference TRBV7-8 and TRBJ2-7, reads GAGVSQSPRYKVAKRGQDVALRCDPISGHVSLFWYQQALGQGPEFLTYFQNEAQLDKSGLPSDRFFAERPEGSVSTLKIQRTQQEDSAVYLCASSLAGGVHEQYFGPGTRLTVT.

In this sample, this clonotype turned up many times. The chain uses TRBV7-2 and TRBJ1-6, with 7 bases lining up with TRBD1. The CDR3 has 16 amino acids. Germline V CDR1 and CDR2: SGHTA, FQGNSA. V was clipped by 3 bases and J by 6 bases; unmatched bases: 8. The CDR3 DNA follows: TGTGCCAGCAGCTTCAGCCCCGGACAGGTTAATTCACCCCTCCACTTT. Amino acid sequence: CASSFSPGQVNSPLHF.

This clonotype was found a few times. This chain uses TRBV12-3 or TRBV12-4 with TRBJ1-4, with a weak D call TRBD1 (6 bases). The CDR3 spans 18 residues. Trimming took off 3 bases at V and 0 bases at J, with 17 bases between the two ends. The CDR3 loop is CASSLTGFRDATNEKLFF. DNA for the CDR3: TGTGCCAGCAGTTTGACAGGATTCAGAGACGCAACTAATGAAAAACTGTTTTTT.

The chain has TRBV20-1 and TRBJ2-3; D is undetermined. There are 13 residues in the CDR3. Germline V gene data show CDR1 as DFQATT and CDR2 as SNEGSKA (reference sequence). Trimming took off 4 bases at V and 2 bases at J, with 10 bases between the two ends. The chain's CDR3 is CSATGRDTDTQYF. The CDR3, as DNA: TGCAGTGCTACCGGACGAGACACAGATACGCAGTATTTT.

This clonotype has at least ten counts. The V and J genes are TRBV18 and TRBJ2-3; 7 nucleotides match TRBD2. The CDR3 spans 17 residues. V dropped 0 bases and J dropped 1; count of bases not matched to a gene: 7. Per the germline V gene, CDR1 is KGHSH and CDR2 is LQKENI. The CDR3 DNA is TGTGCCAGCTCACCACCGGTTGGACGGGAGGGCACAGATACGCAGTATTTT. Translated: CASSPPVGREGTDTQYF.

Many counts were recorded for this clonotype. The CDR3 region has the DNA TGTGCCACCAGGGGAGGGAGCGACACCGGGGAGCTGTTTTTT. Protein: CATRGGSDTGELFF. The chain uses TRBV24-1 and TRBJ2-2; 7 bases line up with TRBD2. The CDR3 length is 14 residues. The germline V gene encodes CDR1 KGHDR and CDR2 SFDVKD. V dropped 7 bases and J dropped 3; count of bases not matched to a gene: 4.

This clonotype was seen many times. This rearrangement joins TRBV25-1 to TRBJ2-7; 7 bases line up with TRBD1. V gave up 1 base and J gave up 0 bases; unmatched junction bases: 12. Germline lookup yields CDR1 MGHDK and CDR2 SYGVNS. The CDR3 runs 18 residues. The CDR3 is CASSESAGGLLPSYEQYF. DNA of the CDR3: TGTGCCAGCAGTGAATCGGCAGGGGGATTGCTTCCCTCCTACGAGCAGTACTTC.

This clonotype has a count of ten or more. J is TRBJ1-1 and V is TRBV6-1; no firm D call. The CDR3 totals 15 residues. V shed 0 bases and J shed 5 bases, with 13 bases lying between them. CDR1 is MNHNS, CDR2 SASEGT, per germline. This chain's CDR3 is CASSEAQVKRTEAFF. The CDR3 DNA is TGTGCCAGCAGTGAAGCGCAGGTAAAGAGAACTGAAGCTTTCTTT.

The chain joins TRBV29-1 to TRBJ1-2; weak D call: TRBD1 (6 bases). CDR3 length: 14 residues. V was trimmed by 6 bases and J by 0 bases, leaving 14 bases between them. Germline V gene lookup returns CDR1 SQVTM and CDR2 ANQGSEA. This CDR3 is CSVTGTPTNYGYTF. DNA of the CDR3: TGCAGCGTGACCGGGACACCTACTAACTATGGCTACACCTTC.

V gene TRBV12-3 or TRBV12-4 combines with J gene TRBJ1-2, with D perhaps TRBD1 (6 bases). Between the trimmed V and J ends, which lost 5 bases and 6 bases, there was a span of 13 bases. The CDR3 sequence is 13 residues long. The CDR3 nucleotides read TGTGCCAGCAGTCCTCGACAGGAAGATGGCTACACCTTC. This gives the protein CASSPRQEDGYTF.

This chain connects TRBV6-1 to TRBJ1-5; TRBD1 might be the D (6 bases). There are 16 residues in the CDR3. V was shortened by 5 bases and J by 0 bases, with 14 bases between the two germline ends. The V gene's germline CDR1 is MNHNS and CDR2 SASEGT. The DNA for the CDR3 is TGTGCCAGCAGTACAGGGCTCGCTTATAGCAATCAGCCCCAGCATTTT. The encoded protein is CASSTGLAYSNQPQHF.

This rearrangement joins TRBV6-2 or TRBV6-3 to TRBJ2-3; no definite D call. The CDR3 sequence is 13 residues long. The V end was cut by 2 bases, the J end by 6 bases, with 9 bases between. CDR1 MNHEY and CDR2 SVGEGT come from the germline V gene. CDR3 coding DNA: TGTGCCAGCAGTTACGGGGTGACGGATACGCAGTATTTT. Residues: CASSYGVTDTQYF.

This chain connects TRBV19 to TRBJ1-2; perhaps TRBD1 as D (6 bases). Between the trimmed V and J ends, which lost 6 bases and 8 bases, there was a span of 22 bases. The CDR3 is 15 residues long. Per germline, CDR1 LNHDA and CDR2 SQIVND (reference sequence). The CDR3, as DNA: TGTGCCAGTAGATCAAAACAGGGTGTACTGCGCGGCTACACCTTC. Amino acid sequence: CASRSKQGVLRGYTF.

This clonotype appeared a few times. V usage is TRBV18 and J usage is TRBJ2-6; TRBD1 matches at 7 bases. The CDR3 is 16 amino acids. V was clipped by 6 bases and J by 0 bases; unmatched bases: 5. Germline-derived CDR1 and CDR2 are KGHSH and LQKENI. The CDR3 nucleotides read TGTGCCAGCTCGCCGACAGGGTCCTCTGGGGCCAACGTCCTGACTTTC. Its protein is CASSPTGSSGANVLTF.

This clonotype occurred a few times. This rearrangement joins TRBV20-1 to TRBJ1-2; D unclear. V shed 6 bases and J shed 2 bases, with 13 bases lying between them. Germline lookup yields CDR1 DFQATT and CDR2 SNEGSKA (reference sequence). The CDR3 has 13 residues. The CDR3 sequence is CSARGLGNYGYTF. The CDR3 DNA follows: TGCAGTGCCCGAGGACTGGGGAACTATGGCTACACCTTC.

This clonotype has a count of ten or more. The chain carries TRBV6-1 and TRBJ2-3, with 8 positions matching TRBD2. The CDR3 has 14 residues. J lost 2 bases, V lost 8 bases, and 6 bases had no gene match. The germline V gene has CDR1 MNHNS and CDR2 SASEGT. The CDR3 DNA reads TGTGCCAGCCGGGGGGGGGTTCCCACAGATACGCAGTATTTT. Residues: CASRGGVPTDTQYF.

V gene TRBV7-2 combines with J gene TRBJ2-1, with TRBD2 as a possible D gene (5 bases). CDR1 and CDR2 from the germline V gene are SGHTA and FQGNSA. The length of the CDR3 is 16 residues. Trimming stripped 6 bases from V and 4 bases from J, with 19 bases between. DNA for the CDR3: TGTGCCAGCAGTTCGATACCGGGGAGACAATACAATGAGCAGTTCTTC. Translation gives CASSSIPGRQYNEQFF.